Following are 19 T cell receptor beta chains from one sample sequenced in a study of memory CD4+ T cells and cytomegalovirus serostatus. Single viable CD3+CD4+CD8-CD45RO+ cells were sorted as the memory CD4+ T cells. The method was immunoSEQ multiplex PCR; TCRdb's version includes in-frame clones alone and lacks a portion of them. Of some 80,000 clones listed, 65% to 85% are singletons. Sequencing was performed on memory CD4+ T cells from blood. The receptors here all came from an adult in good health and CMV-seronegative.

DNA of the CDR3: TGTGCCAGTCGGGGGGTTTCAGATACGCAGTATTTT. Translation: CASRGVSDTQYF. This rearrangement joins TRBV2 to TRBJ2-3; 7 nucleotides align to TRBD2. V was pared by 9 bases and J by 4 bases, with 4 bases of the junction left unmatched. CDR1 is SNHLY and CDR2 is FYNNEI in the germline V gene. CDR3 length equals 12 residues.

The V and J genes are TRBV11-2 and TRBJ1-2; 8 bases are shared with TRBD1. V dropped 2 bases and J dropped 4; count of bases not matched to a gene: 15. The CDR3 runs 18 residues. Germline V CDR1 and CDR2: SGHAT, FQNNGV. DNA for the CDR3: TGTGCCAGCAGCTTATTCGATTTCCGGGGACAGGCTATCTATGGCTACACCTTC. Residues: CASSLFDFRGQAIYGYTF.

The genes are TRBV5-4 and TRBJ1-1; no clear D. Germline loops: CDR1 SGHNT, CDR2 YYREEE (reference sequence). The ends were cut back, 0 bases at V and 6 bases at J, with 9 bases in the middle. This CDR3 has 13 residues. CDR3 protein: CASSLGAEAEAFF. CDR3 in DNA: TGTGCCAGCAGCTTGGGGGCAGAAGCTGAAGCTTTCTTT.

In its sample, this clone was seen once. This chain links TRBV7-9 with TRBJ1-2, with D possibly being TRBD1 (5 bases). The V and J ends lost 5 bases and 5 bases respectively, with 9 bases between them. The CDR3 totals 12 residues. Germline CDR1 reads SEHNR; CDR2 reads FQNEAQ (reference sequence). The CDR3: CASSHRQYGYTF. CDR3 sequence (DNA): TGTGCCAGCAGCCATCGACAGTATGGCTACACCTTC.

For the CDR3, the DNA is TGTGCCAGCAGCCGGGACATAGGCACAGATACGCAGTATTTT. It translates to CASSRDIGTDTQYF. The V gene is TRBV7-9, the J gene TRBJ2-3; D perhaps matches TRBD1 (6 bases). Germline V lookup: CDR1 SEHNR, CDR2 FQNEAQ (reference sequence). This CDR3 has 14 residues. The germline V and J ends were trimmed by 5 bases and 1 base, with 10 bases remaining between them.

V is TRBV9 and J is TRBJ1-5, with 8 bases that match TRBD1. The germline V gene has CDR1 SGDLS and CDR2 YYNGEE. CDR3 length equals 14 residues. J was trimmed by 4 bases and V by 1 base; bases with no gene match: 1. CDR3 residues: CASSVQGANQPQHF. CDR3 in DNA: TGTGCCAGCAGCGTACAGGGGGCGAATCAGCCCCAGCATTTT.

The chain recombines TRBV6-5 with TRBJ1-1; D may be TRBD1 (5 bases). This CDR3 has 13 residues. V shed 5 bases and J shed 1 base, with 8 bases lying between them. Germline CDR1 is MNHEY and CDR2 is SVGAGI. The CDR3 nucleotides read TGTGCCAGCAGTCAGGGCTGGAACACTGAAGCTTTCTTT. This encodes CASSQGWNTEAFF.

V gene TRBV19 combines with J gene TRBJ1-5; no firm D call. This CDR3 is built from 13 residues. Germline assignment: CDR1 LNHDA and CDR2 SQIVND (reference sequence). The germline V and J ends were trimmed by 5 bases and 4 bases, with 9 bases remaining between them. In DNA, the CDR3 is TGTGCCAGTAGTGTCCAGGCTAATCAGCCCCAGCATTTT. Protein product: CASSVQANQPQHF. Filled out from reference TRBV19 and TRBJ1-5, the complete variable domain reads DGGITQSPKYLFRKEGQNVTLSCEQNLNHDAMYWYRQDPGQGLRLIYYSQIVNDFQKGDIAEGYSVSREKKESFPLTVTSAQKNPTAFYLCASSVQANQPQHFGDGTRLSIL.

The V gene is TRBV7-3, the J gene TRBJ2-1; D possibly matches TRBD1 or TRBD2 (5 bases each). This CDR3 is 14 amino acids long. Germline V gene data show CDR1 as SGHTA and CDR2 as FQGTGA. The ends were cut back, 2 bases at V and 0 bases at J, with 5 bases in the middle. CDR3 in DNA: TGTGCCAGCAGCTTAGGGGGCTCCTACAATGAGCAGTTCTTC. Protein: CASSLGGSYNEQFF.

The gene calls are TRBV6-5 and TRBJ2-7, with D perhaps TRBD2 (6 bases). V lost 6 bases, J lost 3 bases, and 18 bases lay in between. Per the germline V gene, CDR1 is MNHEY and CDR2 is SVGAGI. The CDR3 consists of 15 residues. CDR3 bases: TGTGCCAGCAGCTTTTCACCGGGACTGGGCTACGAGCAGTACTTC. Protein sequence: CASSFSPGLGYEQYF.

This chain uses TRBV9 with TRBJ1-4; 9 positions match TRBD1. Unmatched junction bases numbered 8, after V lost 3 bases and J lost 5 bases. Per the germline V gene, CDR1 is SGDLS and CDR2 is YYNGEE. The CDR3 has 16 amino acids. The CDR3 region is CASSGQTGTGNEKLFF. The CDR3 DNA reads TGTGCCAGCAGCGGACAAACCGGGACAGGGAATGAAAAACTGTTTTTT. The full variable domain, its missing parts supplied by reference TRBV9 and TRBJ1-4, is DSGVTQTPKHLITATGQRVTLRCSPRSGDLSVYWYQQSLDQGLQFLIQYYNGEERAKGNILERFSAQQFPDLHSELNLSSLELGDSALYFCASSGQTGTGNEKLFFGSGTQLSVL.

This clone was picked up a small number of times. In the same sample, other DNA sequences code for this CDR3. This chain uses TRBV6-1 with TRBJ1-1, with D tentatively TRBD1 (5 bases). Trimming pared 3 bases from V and 5 bases from J, leaving 10 bases between. Germline V gene lookup returns CDR1 MNHNS and CDR2 SASEGT. The CDR3 has 13 residues. The CDR3 protein is CASSELGDTEAFF. The CDR3 bases are TGTGCCAGCAGTGAGTTAGGGGATACTGAAGCTTTCTTT.

The chain couples TRBV9 to TRBJ2-2; D may be TRBD1 (6 bases). This CDR3 has 15 residues. Deletions cut 0 bases from V and 8 bases from J, with 14 bases between. The germline CDR1 and CDR2 sequences are SGDLS and YYNGEE. CDR3 DNA sequence: TGTGCCAGCAGCGTAGCTCTGGGGGCCCATGGGGAGCTGTTTTTT. This sequence encodes CASSVALGAHGELFF.

This clone was seen just once. This chain uses TRBV5-1 with TRBJ2-2; D unresolved. Trimming removed 4 bases at V and 4 bases at J, with 11 bases between. CDR1 is SGHRS and CDR2 is YFSETQ in the germline V gene. This CDR3 has 14 amino acids. The CDR3 sequence is CASSPPGGTGELFF. CDR3 DNA sequence: TGCGCCAGCAGCCCCCCGGGCGGCACCGGGGAGCTGTTTTTT.

The chain uses TRBV6-1 and TRBJ1-6, with 7 bases matching TRBD1. The CDR3 length is 15 residues. Germline CDR1 and CDR2: MNHNS and SASEGT. The V segment lost 5 bases and the J segment 9 bases; nucleotides outside the gene matches: 10. The CDR3 DNA reads TGTGCCAGCAGTTTACAGGGGCCCGGTGGTTCACCCCTCCACTTT. Translating it yields CASSLQGPGGSPLHF.

The chain joins TRBV11-2 to TRBJ2-7, with D uncertain. The CDR3 is 13 residues long. Germline values: CDR1 SGHAT, CDR2 FQNNGV. Trimming took off 2 bases at V and 2 bases at J, with 7 bases between the two ends. CDR3 DNA: TGTGCCAGCAGCTTATACGAAGCCTACGAGCAGTACTTC. Protein: CASSLYEAYEQYF.

The chain combines TRBV5-1 with TRBJ2-7; D possibly corresponds to TRBD1 (5 bases). The germline V gene has CDR1 SGHRS and CDR2 YFSETQ. The CDR3 sequence is 14 residues long. Trimming stripped 0 bases from V and 3 bases from J, with 10 bases between. The CDR3 sequence: CASSLGPGNYEQYF. For the CDR3, the DNA is TGCGCCAGCAGCTTGGGTCCAGGGAACTACGAGCAGTACTTC.

The genes are TRBV5-5 and TRBJ1-2; 10 bases map to TRBD1. V was clipped by 5 bases and J by 2 bases; unmatched bases: 9. CDR3 length: 16 residues. Germline V gives CDR1 SGHKS, CDR2 YYEKEE (reference sequence). The CDR3 protein is CASRGIPGQGNYGYTF. CDR3 bases: TGTGCCAGCAGGGGGATTCCGGGACAGGGGAACTATGGCTACACCTTC.

This clone appeared a few times. J is TRBJ1-6 and V is TRBV9, with D possibly TRBD1 on 5 matching bases. This CDR3 has 17 residues. CDR1 and CDR2 (germline): SGDLS, YYNGEE. Trimming removed 4 bases at V and 0 bases at J, with 14 bases between. CDR3 residues: CASSPEEGSSYNSPLHF. In DNA, the CDR3 is TGTGCCAGCAGCCCCGAGGAGGGGAGCTCCTATAATTCACCCCTCCACTTT. Combining the CDR3 with reference TRBV9 and TRBJ1-6 gives the whole variable domain DSGVTQTPKHLITATGQRVTLRCSPRSGDLSVYWYQQSLDQGLQFLIQYYNGEERAKGNILERFSAQQFPDLHSELNLSSLELGDSALYFCASSPEEGSSYNSPLHFGNGTRLTVT.